Reported below is one T cell receptor beta chain. Its antigen remains unknown. The data belong to a study of cytomegalovirus exposure and HLA in healthy donors. General study points: Reported findings show TCR beta sequences accurately forecast HLA-A and HLA-B alleles in most subjects.

Primers included in the PCR were 60 Vbeta and 13 Jbeta primers. TCRdb keeps only in-frame clones here, not all; method: immunoSEQ multiplex PCR. The sample holds 200,000 to 250,000 clones, over 65% seen once. It was healthy bone marrow donors who served as donors. The length of the CDR3 is 17 residues. The ends lost 2 bases at V and 4 bases at J; junction bases unmatched: 7. Germline CDR1 is MRHNA and CDR2 is SNTAGT. The rearrangement links TRBV6-4 to TRBJ2-3; TRBD2 matches at 12 bases. The sample was PBMCs. This receptor was identified in a woman in her sixties or seventies in good health and CMV-seropositive. The CDR3 region is CASSDRPSSGRADTQYF. Here the CDR3 DNA reads TGTGCCAGCAGTGACCGCCCTTCTAGCGGGAGGGCAGATACGCAGTATTTT.